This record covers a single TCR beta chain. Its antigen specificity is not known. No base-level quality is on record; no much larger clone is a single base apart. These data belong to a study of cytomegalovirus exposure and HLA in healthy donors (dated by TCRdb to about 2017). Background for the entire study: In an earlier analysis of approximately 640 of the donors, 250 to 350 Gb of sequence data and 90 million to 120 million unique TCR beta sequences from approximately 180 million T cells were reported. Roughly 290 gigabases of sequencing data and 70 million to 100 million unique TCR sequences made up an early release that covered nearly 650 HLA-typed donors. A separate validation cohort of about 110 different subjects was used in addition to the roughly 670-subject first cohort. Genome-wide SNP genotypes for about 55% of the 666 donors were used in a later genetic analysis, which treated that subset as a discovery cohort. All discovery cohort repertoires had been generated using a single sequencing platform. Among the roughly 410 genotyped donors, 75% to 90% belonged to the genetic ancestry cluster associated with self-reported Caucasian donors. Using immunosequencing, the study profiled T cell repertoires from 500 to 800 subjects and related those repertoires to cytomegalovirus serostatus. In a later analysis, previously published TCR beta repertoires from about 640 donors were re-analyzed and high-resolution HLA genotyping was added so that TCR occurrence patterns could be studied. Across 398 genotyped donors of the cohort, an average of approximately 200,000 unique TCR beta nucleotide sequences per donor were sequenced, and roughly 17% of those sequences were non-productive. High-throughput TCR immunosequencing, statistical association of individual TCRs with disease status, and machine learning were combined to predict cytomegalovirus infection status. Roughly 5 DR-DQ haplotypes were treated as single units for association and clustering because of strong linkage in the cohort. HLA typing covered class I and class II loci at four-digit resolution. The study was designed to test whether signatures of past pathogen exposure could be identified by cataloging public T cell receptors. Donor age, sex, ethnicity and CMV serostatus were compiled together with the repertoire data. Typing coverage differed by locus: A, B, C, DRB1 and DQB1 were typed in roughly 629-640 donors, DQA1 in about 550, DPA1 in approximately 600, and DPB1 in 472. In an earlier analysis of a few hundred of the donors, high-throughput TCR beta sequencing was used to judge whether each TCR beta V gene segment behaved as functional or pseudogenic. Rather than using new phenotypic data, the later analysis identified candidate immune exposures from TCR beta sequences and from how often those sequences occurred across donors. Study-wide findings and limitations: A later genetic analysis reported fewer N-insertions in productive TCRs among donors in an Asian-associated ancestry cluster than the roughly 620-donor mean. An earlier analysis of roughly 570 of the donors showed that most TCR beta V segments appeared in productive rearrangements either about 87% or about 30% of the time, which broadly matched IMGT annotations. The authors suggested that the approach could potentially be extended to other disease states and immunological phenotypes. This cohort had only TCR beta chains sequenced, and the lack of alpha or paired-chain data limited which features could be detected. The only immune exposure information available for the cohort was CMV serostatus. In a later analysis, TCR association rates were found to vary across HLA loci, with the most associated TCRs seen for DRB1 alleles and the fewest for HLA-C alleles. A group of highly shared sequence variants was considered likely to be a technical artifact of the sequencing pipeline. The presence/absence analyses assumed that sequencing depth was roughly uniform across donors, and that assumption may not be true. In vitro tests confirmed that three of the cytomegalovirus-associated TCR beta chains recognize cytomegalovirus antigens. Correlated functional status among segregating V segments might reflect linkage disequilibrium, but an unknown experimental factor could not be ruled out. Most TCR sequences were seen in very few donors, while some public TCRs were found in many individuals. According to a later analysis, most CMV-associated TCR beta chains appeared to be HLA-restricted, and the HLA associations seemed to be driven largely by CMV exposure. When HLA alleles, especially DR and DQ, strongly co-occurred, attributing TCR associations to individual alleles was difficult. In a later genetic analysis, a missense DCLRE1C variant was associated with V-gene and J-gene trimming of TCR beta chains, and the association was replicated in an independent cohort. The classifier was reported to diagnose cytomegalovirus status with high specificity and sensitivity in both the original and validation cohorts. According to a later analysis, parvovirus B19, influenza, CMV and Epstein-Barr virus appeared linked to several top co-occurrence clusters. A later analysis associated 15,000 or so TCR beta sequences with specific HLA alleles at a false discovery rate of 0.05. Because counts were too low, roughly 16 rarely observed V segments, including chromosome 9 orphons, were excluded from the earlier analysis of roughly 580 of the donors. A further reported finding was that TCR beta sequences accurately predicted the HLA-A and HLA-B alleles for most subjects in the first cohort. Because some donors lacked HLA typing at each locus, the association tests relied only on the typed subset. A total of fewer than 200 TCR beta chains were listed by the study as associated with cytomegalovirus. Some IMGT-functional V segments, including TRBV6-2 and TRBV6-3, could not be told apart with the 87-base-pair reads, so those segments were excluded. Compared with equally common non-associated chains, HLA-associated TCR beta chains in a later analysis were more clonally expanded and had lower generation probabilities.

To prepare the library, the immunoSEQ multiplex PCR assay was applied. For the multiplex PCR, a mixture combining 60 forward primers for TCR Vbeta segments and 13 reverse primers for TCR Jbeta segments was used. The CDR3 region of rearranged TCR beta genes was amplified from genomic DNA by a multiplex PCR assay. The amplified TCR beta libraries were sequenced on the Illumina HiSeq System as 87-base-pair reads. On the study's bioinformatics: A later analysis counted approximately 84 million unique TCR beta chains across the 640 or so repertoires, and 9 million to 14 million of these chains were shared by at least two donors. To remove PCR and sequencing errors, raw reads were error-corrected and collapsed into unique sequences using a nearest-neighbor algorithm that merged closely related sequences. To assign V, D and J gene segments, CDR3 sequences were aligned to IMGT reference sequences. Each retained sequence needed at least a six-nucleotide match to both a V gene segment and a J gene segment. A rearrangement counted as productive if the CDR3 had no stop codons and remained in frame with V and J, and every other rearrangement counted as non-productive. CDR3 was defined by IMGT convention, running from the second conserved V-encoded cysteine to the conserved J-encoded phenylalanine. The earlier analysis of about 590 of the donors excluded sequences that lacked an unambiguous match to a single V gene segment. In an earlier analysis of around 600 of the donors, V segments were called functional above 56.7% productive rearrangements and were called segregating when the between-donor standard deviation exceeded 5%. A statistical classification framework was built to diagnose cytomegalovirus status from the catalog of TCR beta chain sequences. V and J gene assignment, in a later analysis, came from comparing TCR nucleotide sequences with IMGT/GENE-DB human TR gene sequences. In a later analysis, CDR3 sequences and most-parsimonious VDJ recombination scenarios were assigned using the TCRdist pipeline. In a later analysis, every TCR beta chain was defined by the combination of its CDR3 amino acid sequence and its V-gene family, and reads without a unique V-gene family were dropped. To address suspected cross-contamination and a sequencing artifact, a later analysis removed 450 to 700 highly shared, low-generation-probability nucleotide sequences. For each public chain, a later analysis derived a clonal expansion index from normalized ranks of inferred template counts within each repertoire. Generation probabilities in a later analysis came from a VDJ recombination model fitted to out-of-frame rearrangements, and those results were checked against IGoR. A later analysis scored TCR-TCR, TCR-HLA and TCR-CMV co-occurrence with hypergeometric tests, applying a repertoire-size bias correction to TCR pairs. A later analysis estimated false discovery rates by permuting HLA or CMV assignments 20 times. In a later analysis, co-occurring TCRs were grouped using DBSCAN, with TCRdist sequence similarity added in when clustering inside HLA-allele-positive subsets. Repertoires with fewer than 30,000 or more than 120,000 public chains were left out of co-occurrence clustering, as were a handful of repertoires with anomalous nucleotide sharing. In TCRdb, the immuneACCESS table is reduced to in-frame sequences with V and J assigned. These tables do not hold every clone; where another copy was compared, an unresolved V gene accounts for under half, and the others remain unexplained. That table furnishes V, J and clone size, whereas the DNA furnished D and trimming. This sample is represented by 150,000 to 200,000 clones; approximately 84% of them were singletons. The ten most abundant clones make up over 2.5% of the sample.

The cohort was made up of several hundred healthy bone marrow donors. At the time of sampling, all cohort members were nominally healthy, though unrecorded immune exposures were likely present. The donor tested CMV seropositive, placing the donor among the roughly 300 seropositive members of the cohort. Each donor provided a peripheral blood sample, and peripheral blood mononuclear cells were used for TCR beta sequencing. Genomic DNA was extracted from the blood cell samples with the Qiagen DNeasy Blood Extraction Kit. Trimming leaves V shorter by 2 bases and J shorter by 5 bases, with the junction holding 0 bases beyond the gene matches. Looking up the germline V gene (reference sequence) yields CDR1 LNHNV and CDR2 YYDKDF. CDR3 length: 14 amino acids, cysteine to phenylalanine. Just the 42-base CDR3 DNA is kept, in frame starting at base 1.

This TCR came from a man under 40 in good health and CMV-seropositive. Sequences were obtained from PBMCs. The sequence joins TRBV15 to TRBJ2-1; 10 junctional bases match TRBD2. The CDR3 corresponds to CATSRTSGNNEQFF. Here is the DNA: TGTGCCACCAGCAGAACTAGCGGGAACAATGAGCAGTTCTTC.